A selection of T cell receptor beta chains follows, all from one sample in a study of Graves' ophthalmopathy and Graves' hyperthyroidism. TCRdb processed the multiplex PCR reads anew with MiXCR; each CDR3 protein has one entry. The table shows about 740,000 distinct CDR3 sequences, with 40% occurring only once. The specimen sequenced was peripheral blood. The origin of the receptors is an adult man with Graves' ophthalmopathy. Each CDR3 is given without its conserved first and last residue. Part of the rows lack a size; the others show once, few, many or a class for expanded clones.

>TRBV7-9|few|TRBJ2-2
ASSSAGLASGELF
>TRBV24-1|NA|TRBJ1-5
ATSDPGTGEDNQPQH
>TRBV20-1|NA|TRBJ2-5
SAISTSGGTTN
>TRBV29-1|many|TRBJ2-5
SITEGTQETQY
>TRBV7-6|few|TRBJ1-1
ASSSRPQVFRNTEAF
>TRBV7-2|NA|TRBJ1-4
ASSSGTGGHRNEKLF
>TRBV14|few|TRBJ1-3
ASSPTVDGSGNTIY
>TRBV6-5|few|TRBJ2-5
ASALAGQETQY
>TRBV19|few|TRBJ2-7
ASSIGPGSNPTYEQY
>TRBV29-1|many|TRBJ2-7
SASGTGTYEQY
>TRBV7-3|many|TRBJ1-1
ASSLGTGVTEAF
>TRBV10-3|many|TRBJ1-2
AVFRQGTDGYT
>TRBV29-1|NA|TRBJ1-3
SSESGSGNTIY
>TRBV9|few|TRBJ2-7
ASAAGRQPDYEQY
>TRBV9|few|TRBJ2-7
ASSYSSSRGYEQY
>TRBV29-1|many|TRBJ2-5
SGAARETQY
>TRBV7-9|many|TRBJ2-7
ASSPPDTDEQY
>TRBV24-1|few|TRBJ1-5
ASSSPGGPGGNQPQH
>TRBV20-1|few|TRBJ1-4
SAERGPNEKLF
>TRBV10-3|once|TRBJ1-2
ASRDQGYT
>TRBV20-1|NA|TRBJ2-5
SAGLNLAGEETQY
>TRBV7-2|many|TRBJ2-7
ASSWRTSGIYEQY
>TRBV10-3|NA|TRBJ1-4
ATADGNEKLF
>TRBV10-3|many|TRBJ2-2
AISESSSGQGNIGELF
>TRBV15|NA|TRBJ1-3
ATSRDPGATGGGGNTIY
>TRBV29-1|NA|TRBJ1-6
SVGTGNQPLH
>TRBV10-3|NA|TRBJ2-5
TTHQGGGGGEQETQY
>TRBV10-3|many|TRBJ1-5
AISAKGNQPQH
>TRBV25-1|NA|TRBJ1-2
ASSFLTGGKGYT
>TRBV20-1|NA|TRBJ1-4
SARPGGGSHEKLF
>TRBV6-5|few|TRBJ2-6
ASSFRLTGPANVLT
>TRBV5-6|NA|TRBJ2-5
ASSLALTRQETQY
>TRBV25-1|once|TRBJ2-7
ASSSDRDYEQY
>TRBV7-9|NA|TRBJ1-4
ASSSKPGQGRTEREKLF
>TRBV12-3/TRBV12-4|many|TRBJ1-5
ASSFYRVASSNQPQH
>TRBV7-3|NA|TRBJ2-5
ASSSGRQQETQY
>TRBV6-5|many|TRBJ1-2
ASSENNYGYT
>TRBV7-9|NA|TRBJ1-1
ASSQRGQGVGNTEAF
>TRBV29-1|many|TRBJ1-3
SGRDPSGNTIY
>TRBV15|many|TRBJ2-6
ATSRVSSGANVLT
>TRBV10-3|few|TRBJ2-5
AISEERGGEAQY
>TRBV29-1|NA|TRBJ2-7
SAGSAGPYEQY
>TRBV12-3/TRBV12-4|NA|TRBJ1-3
ALRWKFSGNTIY
>TRBV5-1|NA|TRBJ2-2
ASKSGPQNTGELF
>TRBV29-1|NA|TRBJ1-4
SVVDRDEKLF
>TRBV29-1|NA|TRBJ2-7
SLAGGEFYEQY
>TRBV25-1|few|TRBJ2-2
ASRREYSELF
>TRBV29-1|once|TRBJ1-4
SRTGGATNEKLF
>TRBV12-3/TRBV12-4|many|TRBJ1-1
ASRGQGVTEAF
>TRBV20-1|few|TRBJ2-7
SALSEGVYEQY
>TRBV24-1|many|TRBJ1-5
ASSPGVGQPQH
>TRBV10-2|NA|TRBJ1-6
ASSEFGGLVPLH
>TRBV15|NA|TRBJ1-4
ATSSILAAATNEKLF